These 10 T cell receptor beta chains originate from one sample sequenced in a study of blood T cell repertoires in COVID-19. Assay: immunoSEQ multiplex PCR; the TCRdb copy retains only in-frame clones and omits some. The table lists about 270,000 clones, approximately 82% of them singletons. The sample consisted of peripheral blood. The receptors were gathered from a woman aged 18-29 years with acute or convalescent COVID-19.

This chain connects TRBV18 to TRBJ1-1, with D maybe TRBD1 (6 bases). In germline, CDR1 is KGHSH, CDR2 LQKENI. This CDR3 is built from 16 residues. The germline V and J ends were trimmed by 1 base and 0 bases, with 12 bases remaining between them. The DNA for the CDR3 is TGTGCCAGCTCACCACAGGGGGGGGAAATGAACACTGAAGCTTTCTTT. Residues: CASSPQGGEMNTEAFF.

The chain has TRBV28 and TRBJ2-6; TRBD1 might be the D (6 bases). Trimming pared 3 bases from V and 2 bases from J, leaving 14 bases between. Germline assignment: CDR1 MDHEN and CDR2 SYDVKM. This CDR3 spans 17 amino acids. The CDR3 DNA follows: TGTGCCAGCAGTTTCAGGGGCTTCTCTGCTGGGGCCAACGTCCTGACTTTC. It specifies CASSFRGFSAGANVLTF.

CDR3: CAWSLFFGTGRNTEAFF. The CDR3 DNA reads as TGTGCCTGGAGCCTTTTTTTTGGGACAGGACGGAACACTGAAGCTTTCTTT. This sequence joins TRBV30 and TRBJ1-1, with 8 bases aligning to TRBD1. V shed 3 bases and J 1 base; nucleotides not matched to a gene: 13. The CDR3 loop spans 17 amino acids. The V gene's germline CDR1 is GTSNPN and CDR2 SVGIG (reference sequence).

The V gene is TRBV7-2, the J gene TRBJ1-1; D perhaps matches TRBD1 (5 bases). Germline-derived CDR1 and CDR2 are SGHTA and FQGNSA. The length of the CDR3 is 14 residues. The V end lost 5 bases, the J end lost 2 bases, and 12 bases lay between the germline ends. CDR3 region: CASSLWGINTEAFF. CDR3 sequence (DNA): TGTGCCAGCAGCCTGTGGGGCATAAACACTGAAGCTTTCTTT.

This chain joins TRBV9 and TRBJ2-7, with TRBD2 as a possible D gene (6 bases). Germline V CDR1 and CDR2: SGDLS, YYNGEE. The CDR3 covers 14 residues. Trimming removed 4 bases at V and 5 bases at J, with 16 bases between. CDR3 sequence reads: CASSPRMGGNEQYF. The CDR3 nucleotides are TGTGCCAGCAGCCCCAGAATGGGGGGAAACGAGCAGTACTTC.

In nucleotides, the CDR3 is TGTGCCAGCAGCGTAGACGGGGGCGAGCAGTACTTC. Translating gives CASSVDGGEQYF. The chain uses TRBV9 and TRBJ2-7; possibly TRBD2 for D (6 bases). Germline CDR1 reads SGDLS; CDR2 reads YYNGEE. The CDR3 spans 12 residues. The V end was cut by 0 bases, the J end by 6 bases, with 7 bases between.

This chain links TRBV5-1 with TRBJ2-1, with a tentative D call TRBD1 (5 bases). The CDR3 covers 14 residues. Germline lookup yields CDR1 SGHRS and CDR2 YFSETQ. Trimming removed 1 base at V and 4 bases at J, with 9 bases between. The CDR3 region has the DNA TGCGCCAGCAGCTTGACAGGCGATTACAATGAGCAGTTCTTC. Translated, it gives CASSLTGDYNEQFF.

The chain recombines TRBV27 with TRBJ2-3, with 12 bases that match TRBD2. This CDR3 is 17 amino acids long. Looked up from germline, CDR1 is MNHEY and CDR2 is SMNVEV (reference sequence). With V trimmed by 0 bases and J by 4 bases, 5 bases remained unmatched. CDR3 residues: CASSLSERLAGADTQYF. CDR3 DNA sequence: TGTGCCAGCAGTTTATCGGAACGACTAGCGGGAGCAGATACGCAGTATTTT.

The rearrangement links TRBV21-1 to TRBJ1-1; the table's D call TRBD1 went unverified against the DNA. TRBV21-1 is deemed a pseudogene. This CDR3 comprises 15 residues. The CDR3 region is CASSKFRTGNTEAFF. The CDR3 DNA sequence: TGTGCCAGCAGCAAATTTCGGACAGGGAACACTGAAGCTTTCTTT.

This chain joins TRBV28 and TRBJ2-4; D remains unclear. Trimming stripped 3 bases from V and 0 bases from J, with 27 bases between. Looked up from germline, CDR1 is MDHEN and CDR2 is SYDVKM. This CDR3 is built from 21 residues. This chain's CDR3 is CASSFYLIGISPKLAKNIQYF. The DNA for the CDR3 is TGTGCCAGCAGTTTTTATTTGATCGGTATCTCACCCAAACTAGCCAAAAACATTCAGTACTTC. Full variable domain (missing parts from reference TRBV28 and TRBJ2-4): DVKVTQSSRYLVKRTGEKVFLECVQDMDHENMFWYRQDPGLGLRLIYFSYDVKMKEKGDIPEGYSVSREKKERFSLILESASTNQTSMYLCASSFYLIGISPKLAKNIQYFGAGTRLSVL.